This T cell receptor (beta chain) was profiled in a study of blood T cells in healthy people across ages. The second PCR ran roughly 7 to 12 cycles with a sample-barcoded 5' primer and J-beta primers. A tag from a template-switch adaptor with 12 random nucleotides marked each cDNA molecule. TCRdb called the 5' RACE reads again in MiXCR, with one record for every CDR3 protein. The profile covers 550,000 to 650,000 distinct CDR3 sequences, with roughly a quarter appearing a single time and approximately 3.6% taken by the ten largest. Germline V gives CDR1 SNHLY, CDR2 FYNNEI. CDR3 size: 14 residues. The J segment lost 3 bases and the V segment lost 6 bases, leaving 5 bases of the junction unmatched. The sample also formed part of further work on T cells of mothers and their children.

Specimen: blood. The J gene is TRBJ1-5, the V gene TRBV2; TRBD1 matches 7 bases. The clonotype originates from a boy aged 2-9 years in good health. The DNA for the CDR3 is TGTGCCAGCAGGACAACAGGGGTCAATCAGCCCCAGCATTTT. Translated, it gives CASRTTGVNQPQHF.